This TCR beta chain was identified during a study of T cells after yellow fever vaccination (dated by TCRdb to between 2019 and 2020). A note on the overall study: The SMART-Seq v4 Ultra Low Input RNA kit was used to prepare libraries from fractions with low cell numbers. Bulk PBMC replicates and cell subsets were isolated from blood drawn at multiple timepoints before and after both primary and secondary immunization. To track T-cell clones before and after primary and booster YFV17D yellow fever vaccination, bulk TCR alpha and beta repertoires were sequenced longitudinally. Two healthy male donors made up the cohort, one aged 18 to 29 years and the other aged 30 to 40 years. Study-wide findings and limitations: A small share of clonotypes occurred in both CD4 and CD8 compartments, likely arising from convergent recombination. The study included only a couple of donors, which limits how far the findings can be generalized. Compared with the primary T-cell response, the secondary T-cell response was weaker but faster, peaking on day 5 rather than day 15. Most clones expanded after primary vaccination (almost 97% of CD4 and around 89% of CD8) were re-detected after the booster, suggesting that broad memory maintenance occurred. Computational filtering was required because FACS-sorted repertoires could contain abundant contaminating clonotypes from the bulk population.

CDR1 and CDR2 were assigned from the germline V gene as LGHNA and YNFKEQ. The CDR3 runs 12 residues from the cysteine to the phenylalanine. Only the CDR3 region is kept as DNA, spanning 36 bases read in frame from base 1. V lost 3 bases and J lost 2 bases; the stretch between them is 2 bases long. This clonotype occurred many times. Its antigen has not been determined. Per-base quality was not reported, and no clone a single base away is much larger than it. The treatment or condition label here, explained by the study, means: live attenuated yellow fever vaccine strain. At every blood-draw timepoint, two biological replicates of bulk PBMCs were collected. PBMCs were isolated from peripheral blood using a standard Ficoll-Paque protocol. RNA was extracted with TriZol from bulk PBMCs, CD4 and CD8 fractions, and dextramer-positive and dextramer-negative fractions. Sequencing instrument: Illumina NovaSeq 6000. Synthesis of TCR cDNA relied on 5'RACE template switching, a step that introduced a universal primer site along with unique molecular identifiers. Priming of cDNA synthesis was performed from both the TCR alpha and TCR beta constant segments. Library amplification used two PCR steps, and the second PCR step added sample barcodes and sequencing adapters. Libraries were sequenced on Illumina HiSeq 2500 (2x100 bp) or NovaSeq (2x150 bp). For the original study's pipeline: Demultiplexing of reads and collapsing into UMI consensus sequences were performed with MIGEC, and V(D)J alignment was carried out with MiXCR. Clonotypes responding to the vaccine were identified with edgeR on replicate PBMC samples, with the criteria of FDR below 0.01 and a log2 fold change above 5 up to day 15. Bulk clonotypes were assigned CD4 or CD8 identity according to which sequenced CD4 or CD8 repertoire held them at higher abundance. TCRdb reanalyzed the raw reads on its own, using fastp at Q25 for trimming and MiXCR for clone calling, and kept in-frame beta chains. Every entry covers one CDR3 protein and lists the most common genes and DNA from its rows. For this entry, the V and J calls and clone size follow TCRdb and not the study's own pipeline. The sample table holds 250,000 to 400,000 distinct CDR3 sequences, of which 4% to 5.5% were seen once. Of the sample, around 19% is held by the ten largest clones.

The sample was PBMCs, taken 15 days after the yellow fever booster vaccination. The receptor's source is a man younger than 35 who received the YFV17D yellow fever vaccine. The rearranged segments are TRBV4-2 and TRBJ2-1; the D gene remains uncertain. At the DNA level, the sequence is TGTGCCAGCAGCCATGCCTACAATGAGCAGTTCTTC. Its product reads: CASSHAYNEQFF.